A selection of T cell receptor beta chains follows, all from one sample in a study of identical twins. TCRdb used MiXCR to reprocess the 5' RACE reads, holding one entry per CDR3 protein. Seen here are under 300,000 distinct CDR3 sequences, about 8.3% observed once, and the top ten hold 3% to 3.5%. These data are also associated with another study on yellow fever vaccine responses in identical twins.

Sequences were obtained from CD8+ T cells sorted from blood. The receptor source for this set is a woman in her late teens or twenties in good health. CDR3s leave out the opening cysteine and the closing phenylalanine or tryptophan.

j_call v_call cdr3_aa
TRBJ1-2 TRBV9 ASSVDTGQGMVDGYT
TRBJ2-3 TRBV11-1 ASSLLVSDSLDTDTQY
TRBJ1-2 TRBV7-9 ASSPESSYT
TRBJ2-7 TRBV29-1 SVGLIRDRAGDEQY
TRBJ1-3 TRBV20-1 SAREQGGNTIY
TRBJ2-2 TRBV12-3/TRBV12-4 ASSNKPLAGGTGELF
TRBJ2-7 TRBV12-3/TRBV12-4 ASSTDWGNEQY
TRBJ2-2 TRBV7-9 ASSYDRQNTGELF
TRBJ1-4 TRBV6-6 ASSADLNEKLF
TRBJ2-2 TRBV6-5 ASSYSSGPGELF
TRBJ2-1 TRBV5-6 ASSLRQGAGSEQF
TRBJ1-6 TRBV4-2 ASSQDLGQGHSPLH
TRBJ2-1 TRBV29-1 SVEGGFGNEQF
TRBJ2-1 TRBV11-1 ASSLYPLLQGRSYNEQF
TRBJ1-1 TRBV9 ASSAVGQGNTEAF
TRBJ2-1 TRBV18 ASSPADGTGGYEQF
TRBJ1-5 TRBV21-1 ASSKRWGWGQPQH
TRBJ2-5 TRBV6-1 ASSPRERGRDETQY
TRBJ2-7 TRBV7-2 ASSDTRVEQY
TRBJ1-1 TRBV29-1 SVRGTPRNTEAF
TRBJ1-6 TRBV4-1 ASSQWTGGISSPLH
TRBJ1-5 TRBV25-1 ASSEYMGNQPQH
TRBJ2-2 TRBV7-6 ASSSTGAGELF
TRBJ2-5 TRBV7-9 ASSSTGTGGFQETQY
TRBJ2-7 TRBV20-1 SARVYDKGPEQY
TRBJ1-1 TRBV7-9 ASSPQGDTEAF
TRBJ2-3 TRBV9 ASSVFAGGSTDTQY
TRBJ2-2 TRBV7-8 ASSLGTLNTGELF
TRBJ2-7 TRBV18 ASSLPGSIEQY
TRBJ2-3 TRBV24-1 ATSDLRGGTDTQY
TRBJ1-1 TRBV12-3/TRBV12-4 ASSQPGTEVEAF
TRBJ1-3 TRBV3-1 ASSQEDRVSGNTIY
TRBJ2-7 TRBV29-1 SVEETLGTSYEQY
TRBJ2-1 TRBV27 ASSLLISSYNEQF
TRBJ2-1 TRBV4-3 ASSQDYGGASYNEQF
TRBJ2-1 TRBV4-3 ASSPGTSSNEQF
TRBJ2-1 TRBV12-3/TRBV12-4 ASRGLMGNEQF
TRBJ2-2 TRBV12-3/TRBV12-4 ASSFGQLNTGELF
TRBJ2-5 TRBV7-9 ASSLSTSGAYQETQY
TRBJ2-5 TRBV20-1 SAKPYGDGTSGGPQETQY
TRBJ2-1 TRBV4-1 ASSQEPRDSHYNEQF
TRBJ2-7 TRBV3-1 ASSHGTISSYEQY
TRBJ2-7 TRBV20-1 SARGLFLGTHEQY
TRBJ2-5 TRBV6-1 ASSDAGGHETQY
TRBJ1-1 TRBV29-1 SVAGLNTEAF
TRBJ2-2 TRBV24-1 ATSDLSLSGGELF
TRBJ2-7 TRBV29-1 SVGAGYEQY
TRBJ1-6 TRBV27 ASSFAGVYNSPLH
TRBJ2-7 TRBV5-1 ASSLSPGRNTYEQY